These 8 T cell receptor beta chains were sequenced from one sample in a study of glioma-infiltrating T cells after dendritic cell vaccination listed by TCRdb under 2016. Library method: the immunoSEQ multiplex PCR assay. The table comes from immuneACCESS by way of TCRdb, which keeps in-frame sequences with V and J called. Part of the clones is missing from these tables; in studies checked, under half for an unresolved V gene and the rest for unknown reasons. The sample table lists around 60,000 clones, approximately 86% of them with a count of one. Of the sample, roughly 10% is held by the ten largest clones. The sample's time point, from its label and the paper: after dendritic cell vaccination, including at tumor progression/relapse. The specimen was blood, collected after dendritic cell vaccination. Every receptor here comes from a human donor with glioblastoma.

V is TRBV10-3 and J is TRBJ1-5; a possible D gene is TRBD1 (6 bases). Deletions cut 6 bases from V and 2 bases from J, with 8 bases between. CDR3 size: 13 residues. Germline V gene lookup returns CDR1 ENHRY and CDR2 SYGVKD. CDR3 loop: CAIRDSGNQPQHF. CDR3 coding DNA: TGTGCCATCAGGGACAGTGGCAATCAGCCCCAGCATTTT.

This clone was found a few times. This chain uses TRBV4-1 with TRBJ2-5, with TRBD1 matching over 8 bases. The CDR3 contains 12 residues. The V and J ends lost 8 bases and 4 bases, in that order; junction bases with no gene match: 3. The germline V gene encodes CDR1 MGHRA and CDR2 YSYEKL. This CDR3 reads CASSGTGETQYF. CDR3 DNA sequence: TGCGCCAGCTCTGGGACAGGAGAGACCCAGTACTTC.

The chain carries TRBV18 and TRBJ2-7; TRBD1 might be the D (5 bases). Germline V gene lookup returns CDR1 KGHSH and CDR2 LQKENI. The CDR3 is 14 residues long. V was pared by 0 bases and J by 3 bases, with 9 bases between. DNA of the CDR3: TGTGCCAGCTCACCACCGGGGCGGAACTACGAGCAGTACTTC. Residues: CASSPPGRNYEQYF.

This clone has only a few counts. The chain is built from TRBV29-1 and TRBJ1-1, with 7 bases matching TRBD1. The germline V gene has CDR1 SQVTM and CDR2 ANQGSEA. There are 12 residues in the CDR3. With 7 bases clipped from V and 4 bases from J, the junction kept 6 bases outside the gene matches. CDR3 DNA: TGCAGCGCTCGGACAGGACCCACTGAAGCTTTCTTT. Amino acids: CSARTGPTEAFF.

The genes are TRBV5-4 and TRBJ2-1; TRBD1 aligns across 7 bases. The CDR3 totals 15 residues. V lost 0 bases and J lost 9; bases outside the gene matches: 9. Looked up from germline, CDR1 is SGHNT and CDR2 is YYREEE (reference sequence). The CDR3 bases are TGTGCCAGCAGCTTGGAACAGCGGCCAGGGGGTGAGCAGTTCTTC. Its protein product is CASSLEQRPGGEQFF.

This clone was found once. CDR3 loop: CASSEEPNTEAFF. CDR3 coding DNA: TGTGCCAGCAGTGAAGAGCCGAACACTGAAGCTTTCTTT. The chain recombines TRBV25-1 with TRBJ1-1; D not resolved. CDR1 is MGHDK and CDR2 is SYGVNS in the germline V gene. The CDR3 covers 13 residues. The V end lost 2 bases, the J end lost 1 base, and 5 bases lay between the germline ends.

The V gene is TRBV30, the J gene TRBJ2-7; 8 bases are shared with TRBD1. This CDR3 spans 17 amino acids. J gave up 6 bases and V 4 bases, and 20 bases lay outside the gene matches. Germline V gene lookup returns CDR1 GTSNPN and CDR2 SVGIG (reference sequence). The CDR3 region is CAWTQPRKPQGAGEQYF. In nucleotides, the CDR3 is TGTGCCTGGACCCAGCCCAGGAAGCCCCAGGGGGCGGGCGAGCAGTACTTC.

CDR3 residues: CASSQKSAQGRIDEQYF. The CDR3 bases are TGTGCCAGCAGCCAAAAATCCGCCCAGGGGCGTATCGACGAGCAGTACTTC. The V and J genes are TRBV14 and TRBJ2-7; the D gene is possibly TRBD1 (6 bases). The CDR3 has 17 amino acids. The germline gives CDR1 SGHDN, CDR2 FVKESK. V gave up 2 bases and J gave up 5 bases, with 22 bases separating them.